This T cell receptor beta chain was retrieved from a study of blood T cell repertoires in COVID-19. Libraries were prepared by immunoSEQ multiplex PCR; TCRdb keeps only in-frame clonotypes and omits some of them. The profile shows approximately 190,000 clones, roughly 86% of them singletons. Germline loops: CDR1 MNHNY, CDR2 SVGAGI (reference sequence). The CDR3 is made up of 18 amino acids. V shed 5 bases and J 8 bases; nucleotides not matched to a gene: 20. The TCR comes from an older woman with active or convalescent COVID-19. The sequenced sample consisted of peripheral blood. The genes are TRBV6-6 and TRBJ1-4; 7 bases map to TRBD1. The CDR3 loop is CASSPATKTGLKGEKLFF. CDR3 DNA sequence: TGTGCCAGCAGTCCGGCGACCAAGACAGGGCTAAAGGGAGAAAAACTGTTTTTT.